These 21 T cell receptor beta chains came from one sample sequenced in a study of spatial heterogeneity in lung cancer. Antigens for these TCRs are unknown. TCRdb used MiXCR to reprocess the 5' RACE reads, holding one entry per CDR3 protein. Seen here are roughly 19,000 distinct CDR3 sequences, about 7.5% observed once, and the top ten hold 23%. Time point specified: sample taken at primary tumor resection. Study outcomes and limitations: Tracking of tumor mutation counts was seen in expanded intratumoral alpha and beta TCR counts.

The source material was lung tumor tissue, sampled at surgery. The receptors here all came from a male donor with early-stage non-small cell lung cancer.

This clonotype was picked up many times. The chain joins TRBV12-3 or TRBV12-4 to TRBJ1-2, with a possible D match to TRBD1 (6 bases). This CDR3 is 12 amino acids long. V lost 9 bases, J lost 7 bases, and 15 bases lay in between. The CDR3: CASYPGGSGYTF. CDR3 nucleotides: TGTGCCAGTTACCCGGGGGGCTCTGGCTACACCTTC.

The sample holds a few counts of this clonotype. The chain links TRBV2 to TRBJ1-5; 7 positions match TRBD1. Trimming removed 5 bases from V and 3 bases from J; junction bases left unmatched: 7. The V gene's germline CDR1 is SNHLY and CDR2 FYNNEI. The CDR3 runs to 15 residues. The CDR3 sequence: CASSSGQRLNQPQHF. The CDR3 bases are TGTGCCAGCAGTTCGGGACAGAGGCTCAATCAGCCCCAGCATTTT.

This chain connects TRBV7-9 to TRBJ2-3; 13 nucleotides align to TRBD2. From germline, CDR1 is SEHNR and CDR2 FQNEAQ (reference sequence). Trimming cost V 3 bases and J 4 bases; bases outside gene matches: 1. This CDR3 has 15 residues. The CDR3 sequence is CASSFTSGGADTQYF. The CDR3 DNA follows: TGTGCCAGCAGCTTCACTAGCGGGGGGGCAGATACGCAGTATTTT.

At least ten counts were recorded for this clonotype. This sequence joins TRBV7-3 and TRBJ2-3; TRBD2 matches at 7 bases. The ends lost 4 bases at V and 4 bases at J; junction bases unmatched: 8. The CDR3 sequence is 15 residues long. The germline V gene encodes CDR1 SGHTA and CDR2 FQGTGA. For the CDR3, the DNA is TGTGCCAGCAGCTCATCCGGGACTAAGTCAGATACGCAGTATTTT. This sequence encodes CASSSSGTKSDTQYF.

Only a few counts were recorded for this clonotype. CDR3 DNA sequence: TGCGCCAGCAGGTTAGCGGGGGGCAACAATGAGCAGTTCTTC. Its translation: CASRLAGGNNEQFF. The V and J genes are TRBV5-1 and TRBJ2-1; 10 nucleotides agree with TRBD2. Per germline, CDR1 SGHRS and CDR2 YFSETQ. The ends lost 5 bases at V and 5 bases at J; junction bases unmatched: 4. CDR3 length: 14 amino acids. The variable domain in full, completed from reference TRBV5-1 and TRBJ2-1, reads KAGVTQTPRYLIKTRGQQVTLSCSPISGHRSVSWYQQTPGQGLQFLFEYFSETQRNKGNFPGRFSGRQFSNSRSEMNVSTLELGDSALYLCASRLAGGNNEQFFGPGTRLTVL.

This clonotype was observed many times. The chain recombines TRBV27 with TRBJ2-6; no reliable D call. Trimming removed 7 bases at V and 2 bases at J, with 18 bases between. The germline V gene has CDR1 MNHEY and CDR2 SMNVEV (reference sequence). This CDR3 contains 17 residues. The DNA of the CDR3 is TGTGCCAGCACTCCCGACGGAGTTCGGACTGGGGCCAACGTCCTGACTTTC. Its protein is CASTPDGVRTGANVLTF.

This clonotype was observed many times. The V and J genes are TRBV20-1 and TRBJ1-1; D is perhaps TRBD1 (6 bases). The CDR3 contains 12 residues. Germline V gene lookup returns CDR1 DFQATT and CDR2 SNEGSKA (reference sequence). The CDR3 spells CRGGGGDTQAFF. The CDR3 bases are TGCAGGGGTGGGGGGGGCGACACACAAGCTTTCTTT.

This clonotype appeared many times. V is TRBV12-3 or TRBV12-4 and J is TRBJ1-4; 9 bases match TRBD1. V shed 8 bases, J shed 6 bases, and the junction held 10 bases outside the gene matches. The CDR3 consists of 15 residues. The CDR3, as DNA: TGTGCCAGCTCCCAAGGGACAGGGACACATGAAAAACTGTTTTTT. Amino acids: CASSQGTGTHEKLFF.

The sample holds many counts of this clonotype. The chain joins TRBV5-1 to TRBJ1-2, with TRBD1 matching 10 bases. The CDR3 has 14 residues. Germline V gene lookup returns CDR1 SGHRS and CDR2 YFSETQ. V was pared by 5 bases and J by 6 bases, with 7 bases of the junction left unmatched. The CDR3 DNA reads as TGCGCCAGCAGAGACCCCGGACAGGGGGATGGCTACACCTTC. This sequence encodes CASRDPGQGDGYTF.

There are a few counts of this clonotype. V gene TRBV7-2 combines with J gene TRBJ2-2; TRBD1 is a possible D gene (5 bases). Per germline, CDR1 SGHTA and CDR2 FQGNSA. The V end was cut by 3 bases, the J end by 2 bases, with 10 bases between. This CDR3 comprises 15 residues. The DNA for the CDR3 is TGTGCCAGCAGCTTTCAGGGTAGAAACACCGGGGAGCTGTTTTTT. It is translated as CASSFQGRNTGELFF.

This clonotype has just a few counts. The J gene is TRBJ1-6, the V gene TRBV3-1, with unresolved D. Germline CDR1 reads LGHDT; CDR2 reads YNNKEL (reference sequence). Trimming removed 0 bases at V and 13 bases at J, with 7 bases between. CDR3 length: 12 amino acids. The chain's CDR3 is CASSQDFFPLHF. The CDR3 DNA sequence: TGTGCCAGCAGCCAAGACTTTTTCCCCCTCCACTTT.

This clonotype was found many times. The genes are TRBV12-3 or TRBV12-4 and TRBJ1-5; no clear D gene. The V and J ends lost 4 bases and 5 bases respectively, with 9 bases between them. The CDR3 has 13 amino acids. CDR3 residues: CASSWAGDQPQHF. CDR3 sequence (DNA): TGTGCCAGCAGTTGGGCAGGAGATCAGCCCCAGCATTTT.

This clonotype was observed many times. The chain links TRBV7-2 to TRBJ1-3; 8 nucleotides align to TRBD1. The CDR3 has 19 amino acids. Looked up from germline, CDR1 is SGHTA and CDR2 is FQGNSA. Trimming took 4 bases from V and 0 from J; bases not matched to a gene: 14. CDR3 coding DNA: TGTGCCAGCAGCTCCACAGGGGGACTCAGGGGACTCTCTGGAAACACCATATATTTT. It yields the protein CASSSTGGLRGLSGNTIYF.

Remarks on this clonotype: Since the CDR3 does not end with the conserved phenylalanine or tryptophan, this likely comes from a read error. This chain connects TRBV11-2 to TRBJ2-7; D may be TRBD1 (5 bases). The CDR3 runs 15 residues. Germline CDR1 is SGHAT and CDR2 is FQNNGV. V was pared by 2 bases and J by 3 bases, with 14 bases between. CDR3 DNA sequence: TGTGCCAGCAGCTTATATCGTCAGGGCTTCTACGAGCAGTACTAC. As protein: CASSLYRQGFYEQYY.

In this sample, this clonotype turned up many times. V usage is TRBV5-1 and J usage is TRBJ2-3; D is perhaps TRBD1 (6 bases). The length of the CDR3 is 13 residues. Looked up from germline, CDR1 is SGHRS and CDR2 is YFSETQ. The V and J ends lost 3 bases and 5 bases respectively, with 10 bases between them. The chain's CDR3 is CASSYSGVDTQYF. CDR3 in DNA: TGCGCCAGCAGCTATTCAGGGGTAGATACGCAGTATTTT.

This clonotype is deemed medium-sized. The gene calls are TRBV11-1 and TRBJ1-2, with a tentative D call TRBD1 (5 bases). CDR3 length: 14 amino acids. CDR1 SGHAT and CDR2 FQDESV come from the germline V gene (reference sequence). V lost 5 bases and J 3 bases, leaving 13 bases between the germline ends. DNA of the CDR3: TGTGCCAGCAGCCCCGGGGCGGGCTACTATGGCTACACCTTC. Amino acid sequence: CASSPGAGYYGYTF.

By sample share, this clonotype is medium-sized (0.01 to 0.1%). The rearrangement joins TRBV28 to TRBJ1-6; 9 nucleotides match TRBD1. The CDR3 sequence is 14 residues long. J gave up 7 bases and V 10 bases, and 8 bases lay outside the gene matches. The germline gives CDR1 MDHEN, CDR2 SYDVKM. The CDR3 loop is CATSQGARNSPLHF. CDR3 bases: TGTGCCACTTCACAGGGGGCGCGGAATTCACCCCTCCACTTT.

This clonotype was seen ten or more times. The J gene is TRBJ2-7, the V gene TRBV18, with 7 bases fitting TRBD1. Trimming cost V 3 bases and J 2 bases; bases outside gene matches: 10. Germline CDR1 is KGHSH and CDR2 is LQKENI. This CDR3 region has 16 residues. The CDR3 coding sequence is TGTGCCAGCTCACCGAGCCGACAGGGCGGCACCTACGAGCAGTACTTC. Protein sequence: CASSPSRQGGTYEQYF.

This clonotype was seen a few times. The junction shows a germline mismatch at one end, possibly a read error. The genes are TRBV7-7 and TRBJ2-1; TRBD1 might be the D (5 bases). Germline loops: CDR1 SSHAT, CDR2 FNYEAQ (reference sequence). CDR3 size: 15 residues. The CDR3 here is CASSLDPGPYNEQFF. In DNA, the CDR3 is TGTGCTAGCAGCTTAGACCCAGGGCCCTACAATGAGCAGTTCTTC.

This CDR3 is CASSPPGASYGYTF. The CDR3, as DNA: TGTGCCAGCAGCCCCCCCGGGGCCTCCTATGGCTACACCTTC. This chain connects TRBV4-2 to TRBJ1-2, with a tentative D call TRBD1 (5 bases). CDR1 is LGHNA, CDR2 YNFKEQ, per germline. The V end lost 4 bases, the J end lost 4 bases, and 13 bases lay between the germline ends. The CDR3 has 14 amino acids.

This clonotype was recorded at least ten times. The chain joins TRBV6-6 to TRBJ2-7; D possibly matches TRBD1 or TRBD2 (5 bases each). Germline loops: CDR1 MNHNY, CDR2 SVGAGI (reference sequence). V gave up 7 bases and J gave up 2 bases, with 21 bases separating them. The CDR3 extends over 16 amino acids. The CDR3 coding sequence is TGTGCCAGCACCTCTACTACCGGGACGGTGACCTACGAGCAGTACTTC. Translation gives CASTSTTGTVTYEQYF.